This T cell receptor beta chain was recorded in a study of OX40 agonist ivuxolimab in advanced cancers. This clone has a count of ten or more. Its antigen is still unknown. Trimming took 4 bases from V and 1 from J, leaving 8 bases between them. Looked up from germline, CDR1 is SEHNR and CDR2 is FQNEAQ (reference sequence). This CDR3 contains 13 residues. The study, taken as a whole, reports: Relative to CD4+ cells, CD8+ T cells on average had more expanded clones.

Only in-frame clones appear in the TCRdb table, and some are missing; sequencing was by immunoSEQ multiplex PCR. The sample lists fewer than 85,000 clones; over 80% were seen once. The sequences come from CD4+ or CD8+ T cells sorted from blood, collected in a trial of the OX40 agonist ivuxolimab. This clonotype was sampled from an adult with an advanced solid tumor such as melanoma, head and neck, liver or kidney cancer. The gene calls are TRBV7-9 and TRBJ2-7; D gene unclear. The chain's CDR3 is CASSYLSSYEQYF. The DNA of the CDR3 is TGTGCCAGCAGCTACCTGAGTTCCTACGAGCAGTACTTC.